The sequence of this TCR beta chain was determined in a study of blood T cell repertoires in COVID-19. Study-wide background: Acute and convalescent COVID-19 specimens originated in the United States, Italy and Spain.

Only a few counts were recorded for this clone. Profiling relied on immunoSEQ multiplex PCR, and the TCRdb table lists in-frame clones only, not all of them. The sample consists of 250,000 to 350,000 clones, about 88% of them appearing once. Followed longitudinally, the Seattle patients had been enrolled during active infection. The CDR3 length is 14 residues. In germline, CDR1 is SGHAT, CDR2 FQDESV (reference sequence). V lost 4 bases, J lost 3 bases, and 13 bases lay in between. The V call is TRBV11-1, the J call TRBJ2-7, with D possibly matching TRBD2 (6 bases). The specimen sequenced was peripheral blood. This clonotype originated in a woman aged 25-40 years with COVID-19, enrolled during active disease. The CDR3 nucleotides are TGTGCCAGCAGCTATATAGGCGGGGTCTACGAGCAGTACTTC. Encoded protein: CASSYIGGVYEQYF. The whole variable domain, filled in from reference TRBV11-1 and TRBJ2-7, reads EAEVAQSPRYKITEKSQAVAFWCDPISGHATLYWYRQILGQGPELLVQFQDESVVDDSQLPKDRFSAERLKGVDSTLKIQPAELGDSAMYLCASSYIGGVYEQYFGPGTRLTVT.